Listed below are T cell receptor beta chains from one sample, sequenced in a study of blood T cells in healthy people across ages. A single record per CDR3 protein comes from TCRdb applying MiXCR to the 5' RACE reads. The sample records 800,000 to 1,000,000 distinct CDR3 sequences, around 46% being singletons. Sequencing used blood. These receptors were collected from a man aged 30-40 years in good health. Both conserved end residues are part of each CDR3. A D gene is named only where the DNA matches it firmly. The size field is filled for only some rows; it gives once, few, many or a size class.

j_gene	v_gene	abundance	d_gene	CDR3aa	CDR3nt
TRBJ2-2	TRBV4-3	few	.	CASSQGAYTGELFF	TGCGCCAGCAGCCAGGGTGCCTACACCGGGGAGCTGTTTTTT
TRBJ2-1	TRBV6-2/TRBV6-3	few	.	CASSEGPGLFNEQFF	TGTGCCAGCTCCGAAGGGCCGGGACTCTTCAATGAGCAGTTCTTC
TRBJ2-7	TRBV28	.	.	CASTPPGVPEQYF	TGTGCCAGCACCCCGCCGGGGGTCCCCGAGCAGTACTTC
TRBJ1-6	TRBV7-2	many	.	CASSLVGPGVGSPLHF	TGTGCCAGCAGCTTAGTAGGGCCGGGGGTGGGATCACCCCTCCACTTT
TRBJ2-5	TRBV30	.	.	CAWSVSETQYF	TGTGCCTGGAGTGTTTCGGAGACCCAGTACTTC
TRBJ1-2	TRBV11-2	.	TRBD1	CASSQGQAYYGYTF	TGTGCCAGCAGCCAAGGACAGGCATACTATGGCTACACCTTC
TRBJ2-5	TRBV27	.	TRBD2	CASGPAGGYQETQYF	TGTGCCAGCGGTCCGGCGGGGGGATACCAAGAGACCCAGTACTTC
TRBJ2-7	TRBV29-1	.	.	CSASGGLASGSYEQYF	TGCAGCGCCTCCGGCGGGCTAGCCTCGGGGTCCTACGAGCAGTACTTC
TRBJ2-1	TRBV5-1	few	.	CASSQVYSSYNEQFF	TGCGCCAGCAGCCAGGTATACAGCTCCTACAATGAGCAGTTCTTC
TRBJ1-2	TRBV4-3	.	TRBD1	CASSQDPGQGAWGYTF	TGCGCCAGCAGCCAAGATCCGGGACAGGGGGCCTGGGGCTACACCTTC
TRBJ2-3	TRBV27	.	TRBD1	CASSMDRRGTDTQYF	TGTGCCAGCAGTATGGACAGGAGAGGCACAGATACGCAGTATTTT
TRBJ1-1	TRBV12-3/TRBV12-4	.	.	CASTLTGGTNTEAFF	TGTGCCAGTACCCTCACCGGAGGGACGAACACTGAAGCTTTCTTT
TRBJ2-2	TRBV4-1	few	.	CASSQEVPDTGELFF	TGCGCCAGCAGCCAAGAAGTCCCAGACACCGGGGAGCTGTTTTTT